This T cell receptor beta chain was retrieved from a study of T cells after yellow fever vaccination. Broader study findings: Booster samples showed a return of most primary-vaccination clones (around 96% CD4, 88% CD8).

In germline, CDR1 is SGHAT, CDR2 FQNNGV. The CDR3 is made up of 16 amino acids. V shed 6 bases and J shed 0 bases, with 17 bases lying between them. To note about this clonotype: Its antigen remains unknown.

They built TCR cDNA with 5'RACE template switching, a step that put in a universal primer site and UMIs. TCRdb re-derived calls from the 5' RACE reads in MiXCR, one entry per CDR3 protein. The table records a few hundred thousand distinct CDR3 sequences, 8.7% of them present only once. Sequenced here: CD4+ T cells sorted from PBMCs, sampled 5 days after the yellow fever booster vaccination. The clonotype was recovered from a man younger than 35 who received the YFV17D yellow fever vaccine. The chain uses TRBV11-2 and TRBJ1-2; D gene unclear. CDR3: CASSRSTAEANYGYTF. For the CDR3, the DNA is TGTGCCAGCAGTCGGAGTACGGCAGAAGCTAACTATGGCTACACCTTC.